This TCR beta chain derives from a study of naive and memory T cell subsets. Study-wide findings and caveats: Especially in CD8 cells, naive repertoires contained a few larger clonotypes, possibly CD45RA-re-expressing memory cells.

Two oligonucleotides, mixed equimolar, formed the beta constant-region primer covering TRBC1 and TRBC2. Four rounds of PCR amplified the ligated cDNA using nested alpha and beta constant-region primers plus SP2. The cDNA 3' end received a ligated single-stranded oligonucleotide carrying the SP2 primer and a 12-nucleotide UMI. In TCRdb, the UMI-ligation and nested PCR reads were re-called with MiXCR into one record per CDR3 protein. The sample carries approximately 100,000 distinct CDR3 sequences, roughly 14% recorded once. V shed 4 bases and J 2 bases; nucleotides not matched to a gene: 11. The germline V gene has CDR1 SNHLY and CDR2 FYNNEI. The CDR3 sequence is 18 residues long. This clonotype has a handful of counts. The target antigen is unknown.

V and J are TRBV2 and TRBJ2-6; 7 bases map to TRBD1. The source of this sequence is a human donor in good health. Material: naive CD8+ T cells from blood. Written as DNA, the CDR3 is TGTGCCAGCAGTGCGACGACAGGGTTTGTTGCTGGGGCCAACGTCCTGACTTTC. Translating gives CASSATTGFVAGANVLTF.